A selection of T cell receptor beta chains follows, all from one sample in a study of T cell responses to AZD1222 COVID-19 vaccine. The repertoire was sequenced with immunoSEQ multiplex PCR; TCRdb's copy has only in-frame clones and lacks some. Counted here are 65,000 to 95,000 clones, roughly 85% occurring once; the ten biggest clones make up approximately 13%. The sequencing used peripheral blood, collected on day 0 of AZD1222 vaccination. These receptors all come from an adult in good health. CDR3s include the opening cysteine and the closing phenylalanine or tryptophan. D genes are given only for firm matches. Size is omitted from some rows. Given values are once, few, many or a class for expanded clones.

d_call: NA
v_call: TRBV11-1
clone_size: few
j_call: TRBJ2-2
cdr3_aa: CASSPFGLNTGELFF
cdr3_nt: TGTGCCAGCAGCCCCTTTGGGCTGAACACCGGGGAGCTGTTTTTT

d_call: NA
v_call: TRBV9
clone_size: NA
j_call: TRBJ2-2
cdr3_aa: CASSAGNLNTGELFF
cdr3_nt: TGTGCCAGCAGCGCCGGGAACCTAAACACCGGGGAGCTGTTTTTT

d_call: TRBD1
v_call: TRBV5-1
clone_size: NA
j_call: TRBJ2-3
cdr3_aa: CASSLGQAVDTQYF
cdr3_nt: TGCGCCAGCAGCCTCGGACAGGCAGTTGATACGCAGTATTTT

d_call: NA
v_call: TRBV7-6
clone_size: NA
j_call: TRBJ1-1
cdr3_aa: CASSLSAVTEAFF
cdr3_nt: TGTGCCAGCAGCTTATCAGCAGTCACTGAAGCTTTCTTT

d_call: NA
v_call: TRBV5-1
clone_size: NA
j_call: TRBJ2-7
cdr3_aa: CASSWVGYEQYF
cdr3_nt: TGCGCCAGCAGCTGGGTGGGCTACGAGCAGTACTTC

d_call: TRBD2
v_call: TRBV29-1
clone_size: NA
j_call: TRBJ2-7
cdr3_aa: CSVEDGGAYEQYF
cdr3_nt: TGCAGCGTTGAAGATGGGGGGGCCTACGAGCAGTACTTC

d_call: NA
v_call: TRBV7-9
clone_size: NA
j_call: TRBJ1-1
cdr3_aa: CASSGPLEAFF
cdr3_nt: TGTGCCAGCAGCGGACCTCTTGAAGCTTTCTTT

d_call: NA
v_call: TRBV5-6
clone_size: NA
j_call: TRBJ2-7
cdr3_aa: CASSLPATYEQYF
cdr3_nt: TGTGCCAGCAGCTTGCCGGCTACCTACGAGCAGTACTTC

d_call: NA
v_call: TRBV2
clone_size: NA
j_call: TRBJ1-2
cdr3_aa: CASRPDGRLYGYTF
cdr3_nt: TGTGCCAGCAGACCGGACGGTAGACTCTATGGCTACACCTTC

d_call: NA
v_call: TRBV7-3
clone_size: few
j_call: TRBJ2-2
cdr3_aa: CASSLDTGELFF
cdr3_nt: TGTGCCAGCAGCTTAGACACCGGGGAGCTGTTTTTT

d_call: NA
v_call: TRBV28
clone_size: NA
j_call: TRBJ1-2
cdr3_aa: CASREGFYGYTF
cdr3_nt: TGTGCCAGCAGGGAAGGGTTCTATGGCTACACCTTC

d_call: NA
v_call: TRBV27
clone_size: NA
j_call: TRBJ1-6
cdr3_aa: CASSLSGQSRGYSPLHF
cdr3_nt: TGTGCCAGCAGTTTATCTGGGCAGTCACGGGGGTATTCACCCCTCCACTTT

d_call: NA
v_call: TRBV5-1
clone_size: NA
j_call: TRBJ2-5
cdr3_aa: CASSLGYQETQYF
cdr3_nt: TGCGCCAGCAGCTTAGGGTACCAAGAGACCCAGTACTTC

d_call: NA
v_call: TRBV4-1
clone_size: once
j_call: TRBJ2-4
cdr3_aa: CASSQGSGANIQYF
cdr3_nt: TGCGCCAGCAGCCAAGGGTCGGGGGCGAACATTCAGTACTTC

d_call: TRBD1
v_call: TRBV7-8
clone_size: NA
j_call: TRBJ2-7
cdr3_aa: CASSVGQGKRSYEQYF
cdr3_nt: TGTGCCAGCAGCGTGGGACAGGGGAAACGTTCCTACGAGCAGTACTTC

d_call: NA
v_call: TRBV7-2
clone_size: once
j_call: TRBJ2-2
cdr3_aa: CASSLRGSANTGELFF
cdr3_nt: TGTGCCAGCAGCCTACGTGGCTCCGCGAACACCGGGGAGCTGTTTTTT

d_call: TRBD1
v_call: TRBV30
clone_size: NA
j_call: TRBJ1-5
cdr3_aa: CAWSVGAGGHGQPQHF
cdr3_nt: TGTGCCTGGAGTGTAGGGGCAGGGGGTCATGGTCAGCCCCAGCATTTT

d_call: TRBD2
v_call: TRBV4-3
clone_size: NA
j_call: TRBJ2-3
cdr3_aa: CASSQDNQRGGQLYF
cdr3_nt: TGCGCCAGCAGCCAAGATAACCAGCGGGGGGGCCAATTGTATTTT

d_call: NA
v_call: TRBV29-1
clone_size: NA
j_call: TRBJ2-5
cdr3_aa: CSVAKSQETQYF
cdr3_nt: TGCAGCGTTGCTAAGTCCCAAGAGACCCAGTACTTC

d_call: TRBD1
v_call: TRBV27
clone_size: NA
j_call: TRBJ2-5
cdr3_aa: CASRNTGVGETQYF
cdr3_nt: TGTGCCAGCAGGAACACAGGGGTGGGAGAGACCCAGTACTTC

d_call: NA
v_call: TRBV5-4
clone_size: NA
j_call: TRBJ2-3
cdr3_aa: CASSLAPDTQYF
cdr3_nt: TGTGCCAGCAGCTTGGCCCCGGATACGCAGTATTTT

d_call: NA
v_call: TRBV6-4
clone_size: NA
j_call: TRBJ1-1
cdr3_aa: CASSSDGNTEAFF
cdr3_nt: TGTGCCAGCAGCTCGGACGGGAACACTGAAGCTTTCTTT

d_call: TRBD2
v_call: TRBV27
clone_size: NA
j_call: TRBJ2-7
cdr3_aa: CASSPPGGGTYEQYF
cdr3_nt: TGTGCCAGCAGTCCTCCTGGCGGGGGGACCTACGAGCAGTACTTC

d_call: TRBD1
v_call: TRBV7-2
clone_size: NA
j_call: TRBJ1-2
cdr3_aa: CASSSPVGQGGYGYTF
cdr3_nt: TGTGCCAGCAGCTCCCCTGTAGGACAGGGAGGCTATGGCTACACCTTC

d_call: NA
v_call: TRBV19
clone_size: NA
j_call: TRBJ1-2
cdr3_aa: CASSPDSNYGYTF
cdr3_nt: TGTGCCAGTAGTCCAGACAGTAACTATGGCTACACCTTC

d_call: NA
v_call: TRBV11-2
clone_size: NA
j_call: TRBJ2-3
cdr3_aa: CASSRFGDTQYF
cdr3_nt: TGTGCCAGCAGCCGATTCGGAGATACGCAGTATTTT

d_call: NA
v_call: TRBV4-2
clone_size: few
j_call: TRBJ2-2
cdr3_aa: CASSPPGGGTGELFF
cdr3_nt: TGTGCCAGCAGCCCACCCGGGGGCGGGACCGGGGAGCTGTTTTTT

d_call: TRBD2
v_call: TRBV3-1/TRBV3-2
clone_size: NA
j_call: TRBJ2-5
cdr3_aa: CASSLLAGGRETQYF
cdr3_nt: TGTGCCAGCAGCTTACTAGCGGGGGGTAGGGAGACCCAGTACTTC

d_call: TRBD1
v_call: TRBV3-1/TRBV3-2
clone_size: NA
j_call: TRBJ2-1
cdr3_aa: CASSPGGQVFF
cdr3_nt: TGTGCCAGCAGCCCAGGAGGACAGGTGTTCTTC

d_call: TRBD1
v_call: TRBV18
clone_size: NA
j_call: TRBJ1-2
cdr3_aa: CASSRPQQGSGYTF
cdr3_nt: TGTGCCAGCTCACGACCACAACAGGGGAGCGGCTACACCTTC

d_call: TRBD2
v_call: TRBV5-1
clone_size: NA
j_call: TRBJ2-3
cdr3_aa: CASRPGLAGSTDTQYF
cdr3_nt: TGCGCCAGCAGGCCTGGACTAGCGGGGAGCACAGATACGCAGTATTTT

d_call: TRBD2
v_call: TRBV19
clone_size: NA
j_call: TRBJ2-6
cdr3_aa: CASRGGLAGVSGANVLTF
cdr3_nt: TGTGCCAGTAGAGGGGGACTAGCGGGGGTCTCTGGGGCCAACGTCCTGACTTTC